Detailed here is one TCR beta chain. Its target is not known. These data belong to a study of T cell responses to AZD1222 COVID-19 vaccine. Sequenced by immunoSEQ multiplex PCR; TCRdb stores in-frame clones only, minus some. The profile shows about 160,000 clones, 90% to 95% of them singletons. Study-level findings and limits: Regions 160-218 and 743-854 dominated among vaccine-associated CD4 TCRs spanning spike. Baseline testing showed seropositivity in only six AZD1222 recipients. The donor group comprised mostly white British people and more females; the analysis possibly underestimated clonal diversity.

The CDR3 is 16 residues long. The V end was cut by 0 bases, the J end by 2 bases, with 13 bases between. Germline values: CDR1 MGHRA, CDR2 YSYEKL. This sample comprised peripheral blood, obtained on day 0 of AZD1222 vaccination. The source is an adult in good health. The rearrangement joins TRBV4-1 to TRBJ1-1; no firm D call. CDR3 sequence reads: CASSQDPSSVNTEAFF. CDR3 coding DNA: TGCGCCAGCAGCCAAGACCCCTCCTCCGTTAACACTGAAGCTTTCTTT.